A single sample gave rise to the 12 T cell receptor beta chains below, sequenced in a study of control samples from healthy donors and cancer patients. Method: immunoSEQ multiplex PCR; TCRdb's copy keeps in-frame clones and lacks some. This listing includes about 210,000 clones. Source material: blood. These receptors all stem from a woman between 25 and 40 years old in good health.

This chain connects TRBV7-2 to TRBJ2-3, with 7 bases identical to TRBD2. The CDR3 is made up of 16 amino acids. The V segment lost 1 base and the J segment 0 bases; nucleotides outside the gene matches: 4. From germline, CDR1 is SGHTA and CDR2 FQGNSA. This chain's CDR3 is CASSLVGGGSTDTQYF. The CDR3 DNA sequence: TGTGCCAGCAGCTTAGTAGGCGGGGGTAGCACAGATACGCAGTATTTT.

The gene calls are TRBV7-9 and TRBJ2-5; D assignment may be TRBD1 or TRBD2 (5 bases each). The germline V and J ends were trimmed by 3 bases and 5 bases, with 7 bases remaining between them. The CDR3 loop spans 12 amino acids. The germline CDR1 and CDR2 sequences are SEHNR and FQNEAQ (reference sequence). The CDR3 nucleotides read TGTGCCAGCAGCTTCGAGGGGGAGACCCAGTACTTC. It translates to CASSFEGETQYF.

The CDR3 is CASSSRQGDTEAFF. The CDR3 region has the DNA TGCGCCAGCAGCTCGCGACAGGGGGACACTGAAGCTTTCTTT. V is TRBV5-1 and J is TRBJ1-1; 9 positions agree with TRBD1. With 3 bases clipped from V and 3 bases from J, the junction kept 3 bases outside the gene matches. Per the germline V gene, CDR1 is SGHRS and CDR2 is YFSETQ. This CDR3 region has 14 residues.

This chain links TRBV19 with TRBJ1-6; TRBD1 matches 7 bases. CDR1 LNHDA and CDR2 SQIVND come from the germline V gene (reference sequence). This CDR3 has 15 amino acids. V was clipped by 7 bases and J by 1 base; unmatched bases: 4. This CDR3 is CASTPGGSYNSPLHF. CDR3 bases: TGTGCCAGTACCCCAGGGGGGTCCTATAATTCACCCCTCCACTTT.

The rearrangement links TRBV5-1 to TRBJ2-3; TRBD1 agrees at 9 bases. V lost 8 bases and J lost 1; bases outside the gene matches: 2. This CDR3 contains 13 residues. Germline values: CDR1 SGHRS, CDR2 YFSETQ. CDR3 bases: TGCGCCAGTTACAGGGGGCGCACAGATACGCAGTATTTT. Amino acids: CASYRGRTDTQYF.

Details on this clone: The germline gene is not matched at one end of the junction; a read error may be the cause. The DNA for the CDR3 is TGTGCTAGCAGCATCGGGACCGGTGAAGCTTTCTTT. Its protein is CASSIGTGEAFF. The chain has TRBV7-7 and TRBJ1-1; possible D gene TRBD1, 5 bases. CDR1 SSHAT and CDR2 FNYEAQ come from the germline V gene (reference sequence). This CDR3 spans 12 amino acids.

The chain joins TRBV19 to TRBJ2-1; TRBD1 aligns across 9 bases. The CDR3 contains 16 residues. V dropped 5 bases and J dropped 4; count of bases not matched to a gene: 9. From germline, CDR1 is LNHDA and CDR2 SQIVND (reference sequence). The DNA of the CDR3 is TGTGCCAGTAGTCCCTACAGGGGGCGTATGTACAATGAGCAGTTCTTC. Its protein product is CASSPYRGRMYNEQFF.

The chain links TRBV9 to TRBJ2-5, with D possibly being TRBD1 or TRBD2 (5 bases each). Germline V CDR1 and CDR2: SGDLS, YYNGEE. Trimming pared 0 bases from V and 1 base from J, leaving 10 bases between. The CDR3 has 15 amino acids. The CDR3 bases are TGTGCCAGCAGCGTAGTGGGGGTCCCCCAAGAGACCCAGTACTTC. Its protein is CASSVVGVPQETQYF.

The chain employs TRBV5-5 and TRBJ1-1, with D possibly being TRBD1 (6 bases). The CDR3 is 14 residues long. Germline V gives CDR1 SGHKS, CDR2 YYEKEE (reference sequence). The V end was cut by 0 bases, the J end by 0 bases, with 6 bases between. In DNA form, the CDR3 reads TGTGCCAGCAGCTTGGACAGGGTGAACACTGAAGCTTTCTTT. Its protein is CASSLDRVNTEAFF. Full variable domain (outside the CDR3, taken from reference TRBV5-5 and TRBJ1-1): DAGVTQSPTHLIKTRGQQVTLRCSPISGHKSVSWYQQVLGQGPQFIFQYYEKEERGRGNFPDRFSARQFPNYSSELNVNALLLGDSALYLCASSLDRVNTEAFFGQGTRLTVV.

The chain carries TRBV18 and TRBJ2-2; 13 bases map to TRBD2. This CDR3 has 18 amino acids. Germline V lookup: CDR1 KGHSH, CDR2 LQKENI. After removal of 3 bases from V and 4 bases from J, the junction contained 8 bases not matched to a gene. CDR3 protein: CASSPGLAGAGPTGELFF. Written as DNA, the CDR3 is TGTGCCAGCTCACCCGGACTAGCGGGGGCCGGCCCCACCGGGGAGCTGTTTTTT.

The chain employs TRBV7-9 and TRBJ2-3; the match to TRBD2 covers 11 bases. From germline, CDR1 is SEHNR and CDR2 FQNEAQ (reference sequence). The CDR3 is 15 residues long. The trim removed 6 bases at V and 7 bases at J, leaving 9 bases unmatched. The CDR3: CASRAGTSGRHTQYF. For the CDR3, the DNA is TGTGCCAGCAGGGCCGGGACTAGCGGCCGTCATACGCAGTATTTT.

The rearrangement joins TRBV7-9 to TRBJ2-1; D not resolved. The CDR3 loop spans 15 amino acids. CDR1 is SEHNR, CDR2 FQNEAQ, per germline (reference sequence). The ends were cut back, 5 bases at V and 2 bases at J, with 13 bases in the middle. CDR3 bases: TGTGCCAGCAGCGGCCGACCTGGGGCCTACAATGAGCAGTTCTTC. Translating gives CASSGRPGAYNEQFF.